This T cell receptor (beta chain) originates from a study of blood T cell repertoires in COVID-19. The protocol was immunoSEQ multiplex PCR, while the TCRdb copy is restricted to in-frame clones and leaves out a portion. The sample comprises hundreds of thousands of clones, 80% to 90% of which are singletons, and 1% to 1.3% rests with the top ten. Across 20 to 25 US areas, participants ranged in age from 18 to 89 years. Trimming removed 1 base from V and 6 bases from J, with 6 bases in between. The CDR3 is 13 residues long. Sequencing was done on a sample of PBMCs or T cells enriched from blood (not recorded which). The rearrangement links TRBV12-3 or TRBV12-4 to TRBJ1-4; D is unclear. This TCR was sampled from a man aged 30 to 39 who had recovered from COVID-19. The CDR3 sequence is CASSLVEDEKLFF. The CDR3 coding sequence is TGTGCCAGCAGTTTAGTCGAGGATGAAAAACTGTTTTTT.